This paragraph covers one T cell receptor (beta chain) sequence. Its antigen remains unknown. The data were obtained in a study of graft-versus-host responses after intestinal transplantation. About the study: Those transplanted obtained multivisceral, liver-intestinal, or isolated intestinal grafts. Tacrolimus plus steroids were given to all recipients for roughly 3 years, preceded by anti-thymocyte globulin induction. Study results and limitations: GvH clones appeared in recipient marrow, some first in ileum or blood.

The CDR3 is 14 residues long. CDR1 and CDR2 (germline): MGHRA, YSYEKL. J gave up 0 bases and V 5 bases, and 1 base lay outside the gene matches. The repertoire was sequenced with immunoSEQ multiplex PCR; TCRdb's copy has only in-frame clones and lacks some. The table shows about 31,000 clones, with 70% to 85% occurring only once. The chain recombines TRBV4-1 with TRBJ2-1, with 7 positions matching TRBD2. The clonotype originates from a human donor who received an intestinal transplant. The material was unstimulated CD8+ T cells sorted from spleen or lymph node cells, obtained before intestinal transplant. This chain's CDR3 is CASSGRASYNEQFF. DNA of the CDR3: TGCGCCAGCAGCGGGAGGGCCTCCTACAATGAGCAGTTCTTC.